The rows below give T cell receptor beta chains drawn from one sample of a study of T cell responses to AZD1222 COVID-19 vaccine. TCRdb's copy holds only in-frame clones and misses some; the assay was immunoSEQ multiplex PCR. The table lists over 100,000 clones, more than 85% of them singletons. The sample was peripheral blood, taken on day 0 of AZD1222 vaccination. Receptors were obtained from an adult in good health. The CDR3 runs from the conserved cysteine through the conserved F or W. D genes are given only for firm matches. Where a row states a size, it is once, few, many or the class of an expanded clone; other rows omit it.

D gene: -; V gene: TRBV27; clone size: -; CDR3 length: 14; J gene: TRBJ2-5; CDR3 protein: CASSSPGTPETQYF; CDR3 DNA: TGTGCCAGCAGTTCTCCCGGGACCCCAGAGACCCAGTACTTC
D gene: -; V gene: TRBV7-2; clone size: -; CDR3 length: 15; J gene: TRBJ1-3; CDR3 protein: CASSLAGTTGNTIYF; CDR3 DNA: TGTGCCAGCAGCTTAGCAGGCACCACTGGAAACACCATATATTTT
D gene: TRBD2; V gene: TRBV7-2; clone size: -; CDR3 length: 15; J gene: TRBJ2-7; CDR3 protein: CASSWWTSGEGEQYF; CDR3 DNA: TGTGCCAGCAGCTGGTGGACTAGCGGAGAGGGCGAGCAGTACTTC
D gene: -; V gene: TRBV3-1/TRBV3-2; clone size: -; CDR3 length: 14; J gene: TRBJ1-1; CDR3 protein: CASSPDGMNTEAFF; CDR3 DNA: TGTGCCAGCAGCCCGGACGGTATGAACACTGAAGCTTTCTTT
D gene: -; V gene: TRBV6-2/TRBV6-3; clone size: once; CDR3 length: 12; J gene: TRBJ2-5; CDR3 protein: CASSWNQETQYF; CDR3 DNA: TGTGCCAGCAGTTGGAACCAAGAGACCCAGTACTTC
D gene: -; V gene: TRBV6-5; clone size: -; CDR3 length: 14; J gene: TRBJ2-7; CDR3 protein: CASSRPGHLYEQYF; CDR3 DNA: TGTGCCAGCAGTCGTCCGGGACACCTCTACGAGCAGTACTTC
D gene: -; V gene: TRBV3-1/TRBV3-2; clone size: -; CDR3 length: 13; J gene: TRBJ1-6; CDR3 protein: CASTLRANSPLHF; CDR3 DNA: TGTGCCAGCACCCTAAGGGCAAATTCACCCCTCCACTTT
D gene: -; V gene: TRBV4-3; clone size: -; CDR3 length: 13; J gene: TRBJ2-5; CDR3 protein: CASRPGQSGPQYF; CDR3 DNA: TGCGCCAGCAGACCTGGACAGTCGGGGCCCCAGTACTTC
D gene: -; V gene: TRBV5-1; clone size: -; CDR3 length: 14; J gene: TRBJ2-1; CDR3 protein: CASSPLSSYNEQFF; CDR3 DNA: TGCGCCAGCAGCCCACTGAGCTCCTACAATGAGCAGTTCTTC
D gene: TRBD2; V gene: TRBV27; clone size: -; CDR3 length: 18; J gene: TRBJ2-2; CDR3 protein: CASSRDGLAGGHTGELFF; CDR3 DNA: TGTGCCAGCAGTAGGGACGGACTAGCGGGGGGGCACACCGGGGAGCTGTTTTTT
D gene: -; V gene: TRBV28; clone size: -; CDR3 length: 13; J gene: TRBJ1-2; CDR3 protein: CASSFNRDYGYTF; CDR3 DNA: TGTGCCAGCAGTTTTAACAGGGACTATGGCTACACCTTC
D gene: -; V gene: TRBV11-2; clone size: -; CDR3 length: 17; J gene: TRBJ2-2; CDR3 protein: CASSSVPGKNRAGELFF; CDR3 DNA: TGTGCCAGCAGCTCCGTTCCGGGCAAAAATCGAGCCGGGGAGCTGTTTTTT
D gene: TRBD1; V gene: TRBV5-4; clone size: -; CDR3 length: 15; J gene: TRBJ1-1; CDR3 protein: CASRAGGKMNTEAFF; CDR3 DNA: TGTGCCAGCAGGGCAGGGGGCAAGATGAACACTGAAGCTTTCTTT
D gene: -; V gene: TRBV10-3; clone size: -; CDR3 length: 17; J gene: TRBJ1-2; CDR3 protein: CAISDSGRTALNYGYTF; CDR3 DNA: TGTGCCATCAGTGACTCTGGACGGACAGCCTTAAACTATGGCTACACCTTC
D gene: -; V gene: TRBV5-1; clone size: once; CDR3 length: 12; J gene: TRBJ2-2; CDR3 protein: CASGRGTGELFF; CDR3 DNA: TGCGCCAGTGGTCGAGGGACCGGGGAGCTGTTTTTT
D gene: -; V gene: TRBV23-1; clone size: -; CDR3 length: 16; J gene: TRBJ1-6; CDR3 protein: CASKMNQGQNNSPLHF; CDR3 DNA: TGCGCCAGCAAAATGAACCAAGGACAGAATAATTCACCCCTCCACTTT
D gene: -; V gene: TRBV27; clone size: -; CDR3 length: 13; J gene: TRBJ1-6; CDR3 protein: CASSLSLPMALHF; CDR3 DNA: TGTGCCAGCAGTTTATCGCTGCCCATGGCCCTCCACTTT
D gene: -; V gene: TRBV25-1; clone size: -; CDR3 length: 12; J gene: TRBJ2-2; CDR3 protein: CASSSVTGELFF; CDR3 DNA: TGTGCCAGCAGTAGTGTCACCGGGGAGCTGTTTTTT
D gene: -; V gene: TRBV30; clone size: -; CDR3 length: 15; J gene: TRBJ1-6; CDR3 protein: CAWSVSGRGESPLHF; CDR3 DNA: TGTGCCTGGAGTGTGTCGGGCAGGGGCGAATCACCCCTCCACTTT
D gene: -; V gene: TRBV2; clone size: -; CDR3 length: 12; J gene: TRBJ2-5; CDR3 protein: CASSQEKETQYF; CDR3 DNA: TGTGCCAGCAGCCAGGAAAAAGAGACCCAGTACTTC
D gene: -; V gene: TRBV6-6; clone size: -; CDR3 length: 13; J gene: TRBJ1-3; CDR3 protein: CASSAARGNTIYF; CDR3 DNA: TGTGCCAGCAGTGCGGCGCGTGGAAACACCATATATTTT
D gene: -; V gene: TRBV5-3; clone size: -; CDR3 length: 15; J gene: TRBJ1-1; CDR3 protein: CAIPTGQETNTEAFF; CDR3 DNA: TGTGCCATCCCAACCGGGCAGGAAACTAACACTGAAGCTTTCTTT
D gene: -; V gene: TRBV6-4; clone size: -; CDR3 length: 14; J gene: TRBJ2-3; CDR3 protein: CASRLQTSSDTQYF; CDR3 DNA: TGTGCCAGCAGACTTCAGACTAGTTCAGATACGCAGTATTTT
D gene: -; V gene: TRBV21-1; clone size: -; CDR3 length: 15; J gene: TRBJ1-6; CDR3 protein: CASSKARGLKSPLHF; CDR3 DNA: TGTGCCAGCAGCAAAGCTAGGGGGCTTAAATCACCCCTCCACTTT
D gene: -; V gene: TRBV19; clone size: -; CDR3 length: 12; J gene: TRBJ2-2; CDR3 protein: CASSSYTGELFF; CDR3 DNA: TGTGCCAGTAGTTCGTACACCGGGGAGCTGTTTTTT
D gene: -; V gene: TRBV11-2; clone size: -; CDR3 length: 15; J gene: TRBJ2-3; CDR3 protein: CASSLVRASTDTQYF; CDR3 DNA: TGTGCCAGCAGCTTAGTAAGGGCGTCCACAGATACGCAGTATTTT
D gene: -; V gene: TRBV28; clone size: -; CDR3 length: 13; J gene: TRBJ1-4; CDR3 protein: CASTRATNEKLFF; CDR3 DNA: TGTGCCAGCACCCGGGCAACTAATGAAAAACTGTTTTTT
D gene: -; V gene: TRBV5-1; clone size: -; CDR3 length: 11; J gene: TRBJ2-1; CDR3 protein: CASGTAHEQFF; CDR3 DNA: TGCGCCAGCGGAACAGCACACGAGCAGTTCTTC
D gene: -; V gene: TRBV6-2/TRBV6-3; clone size: -; CDR3 length: 14; J gene: TRBJ2-1; CDR3 protein: CASSYSSRPNEQFF; CDR3 DNA: TGTGCCAGCAGTTACTCGTCTCGTCCCAATGAGCAGTTCTTC
D gene: -; V gene: TRBV19; clone size: -; CDR3 length: 16; J gene: TRBJ1-5; CDR3 protein: CASSPKDSLSNQPQHF; CDR3 DNA: TGTGCCAGTAGTCCAAAGGACAGTCTTAGCAATCAGCCCCAGCATTTT
D gene: -; V gene: TRBV28; clone size: -; CDR3 length: 14; J gene: TRBJ1-5; CDR3 protein: CASSLLQGRQPQHF; CDR3 DNA: TGTGCCAGCAGTTTATTGCAGGGGCGTCAGCCCCAGCATTTT
D gene: -; V gene: TRBV7-2; clone size: -; CDR3 length: 14; J gene: TRBJ2-5; CDR3 protein: CASSQSTGPGSQYF; CDR3 DNA: TGTGCCAGCAGCCAATCCACTGGGCCGGGGTCCCAGTACTTC
D gene: -; V gene: TRBV19; clone size: -; CDR3 length: 14; J gene: TRBJ2-1; CDR3 protein: CASSGSLRGTEQFF; CDR3 DNA: TGTGCCAGTAGTGGGTCATTAAGAGGGACTGAGCAGTTCTTC
D gene: -; V gene: TRBV7-3; clone size: -; CDR3 length: 12; J gene: TRBJ2-1; CDR3 protein: CASSSRGHEQFF; CDR3 DNA: TGTGCCAGCAGTTCCAGGGGCCATGAGCAGTTCTTC
D gene: -; V gene: TRBV4-1; clone size: -; CDR3 length: 15; J gene: TRBJ1-4; CDR3 protein: CASSQVREFNEKLFF; CDR3 DNA: TGCGCCAGCAGCCAAGTCCGGGAGTTCAATGAAAAACTGTTTTTT
D gene: TRBD1; V gene: TRBV5-1; clone size: -; CDR3 length: 16; J gene: TRBJ2-2; CDR3 protein: CASSLRTGGGTGELFF; CDR3 DNA: TGCGCCAGCAGCCTGCGGACAGGGGGCGGAACCGGGGAGCTGTTTTTT
D gene: -; V gene: TRBV6-4; clone size: -; CDR3 length: 14; J gene: TRBJ1-2; CDR3 protein: CASSDVGPPRGYTF; CDR3 DNA: TGTGCCAGCAGTGATGTGGGGCCGCCGAGGGGCTACACCTTC
D gene: TRBD2; V gene: TRBV3-1/TRBV3-2; clone size: -; CDR3 length: 17; J gene: TRBJ2-3; CDR3 protein: CASSQDVSGSSTDTQYF; CDR3 DNA: TGTGCCAGCAGCCAAGATGTTAGCGGGAGCAGCACAGATACGCAGTATTTT
D gene: TRBD1; V gene: TRBV24-1; clone size: -; CDR3 length: 15; J gene: TRBJ2-7; CDR3 protein: CATSDPGQGSYEQYF; CDR3 DNA: TGTGCCACCAGTGATCCGGGACAGGGCTCCTACGAGCAGTACTTC
D gene: -; V gene: TRBV7-8; clone size: -; CDR3 length: 13; J gene: TRBJ2-2; CDR3 protein: CASSLVLAGELFF; CDR3 DNA: TGTGCCAGCAGCTTAGTGTTGGCCGGGGAGCTGTTTTTT
D gene: TRBD1; V gene: TRBV5-1; clone size: -; CDR3 length: 14; J gene: TRBJ1-4; CDR3 protein: CASSSGQGHEKLFF; CDR3 DNA: TGCGCCAGCAGTTCTGGACAGGGGCATGAAAAACTGTTTTTT
D gene: -; V gene: TRBV28; clone size: -; CDR3 length: 13; J gene: TRBJ1-5; CDR3 protein: CAITWGSNQPQHF; CDR3 DNA: TGTGCCATCACCTGGGGGAGCAATCAGCCCCAGCATTTT
D gene: -; V gene: TRBV6-2/TRBV6-3; clone size: -; CDR3 length: 12; J gene: TRBJ2-1; CDR3 protein: CASSPGLGEQFF; CDR3 DNA: TGTGCCAGCAGCCCCGGGTTGGGTGAGCAGTTCTTC
D gene: -; V gene: TRBV10-3; clone size: -; CDR3 length: 14; J gene: TRBJ2-7; CDR3 protein: CAISPGVQYTEQYF; CDR3 DNA: TGTGCCATCAGTCCAGGGGTACAGTATACCGAGCAGTACTTC
D gene: -; V gene: TRBV6-2/TRBV6-3; clone size: -; CDR3 length: 18; J gene: TRBJ2-6; CDR3 protein: CASSIDGVLGSGANVLTF; CDR3 DNA: TGTGCCAGCAGTATCGACGGGGTTCTTGGCTCTGGGGCCAACGTCCTGACTTTC
D gene: -; V gene: TRBV6-2/TRBV6-3; clone size: -; CDR3 length: 15; J gene: TRBJ1-5; CDR3 protein: CASSHDRRGGQPQHF; CDR3 DNA: TGTGCCAGCAGCCACGACAGGAGAGGGGGGCAGCCCCAGCATTTT
D gene: -; V gene: TRBV19; clone size: -; CDR3 length: 14; J gene: TRBJ1-1; CDR3 protein: CATRGGQMGTEAFF; CDR3 DNA: TGTGCCACTAGGGGGGGGCAGATGGGAACTGAAGCTTTCTTT
D gene: -; V gene: TRBV28; clone size: -; CDR3 length: 14; J gene: TRBJ1-2; CDR3 protein: CASSLLELGYGYTF; CDR3 DNA: TGTGCCAGCAGTTTATTGGAGTTGGGCTATGGCTACACCTTC
D gene: TRBD2; V gene: TRBV3-1/TRBV3-2; clone size: -; CDR3 length: 16; J gene: TRBJ2-5; CDR3 protein: CASSQDRREAQETQYF; CDR3 DNA: TGTGCCAGCAGCCAAGATCGACGGGAGGCGCAAGAGACCCAGTACTTC
D gene: -; V gene: TRBV19; clone size: few; CDR3 length: 16; J gene: TRBJ2-1; CDR3 protein: CASSIRSANSYNEQFF; CDR3 DNA: TGTGCCAGTAGTATAAGGTCGGCGAACTCCTACAATGAGCAGTTCTTC
D gene: TRBD1; V gene: TRBV5-1; clone size: -; CDR3 length: 13; J gene: TRBJ2-3; CDR3 protein: CASSRTGLDTQYF; CDR3 DNA: TGCGCCAGCAGTCGGACAGGGTTAGATACGCAGTATTTT
D gene: TRBD2; V gene: TRBV6-2/TRBV6-3; clone size: -; CDR3 length: 12; J gene: TRBJ2-1; CDR3 protein: CASSLRASGEFF; CDR3 DNA: TGTGCCAGCAGTTTACGGGCTAGCGGGGAGTTCTTC
D gene: -; V gene: TRBV27; clone size: -; CDR3 length: 14; J gene: TRBJ2-3; CDR3 protein: CASSFGGYGDTQYF; CDR3 DNA: TGTGCCAGCAGTTTTGGAGGGTACGGAGATACGCAGTATTTT
D gene: -; V gene: TRBV4-2; clone size: once; CDR3 length: 18; J gene: TRBJ2-3; CDR3 protein: CASSQDGHRVFGTDTQYF; CDR3 DNA: TGTGCCAGCAGCCAAGATGGTCACCGGGTCTTTGGGACAGATACGCAGTATTTT
D gene: -; V gene: TRBV7-8; clone size: -; CDR3 length: 17; J gene: TRBJ1-2; CDR3 protein: CASSPTDRAQKNYGYTF; CDR3 DNA: TGTGCCAGCAGCCCAACTGATCGGGCCCAAAAGAACTATGGCTACACCTTC
D gene: -; V gene: TRBV2; clone size: -; CDR3 length: 13; J gene: TRBJ2-7; CDR3 protein: CASSGRGLYEQYF; CDR3 DNA: TGTGCCAGCAGTGGTAGAGGTCTCTACGAGCAGTACTTC
D gene: TRBD2; V gene: TRBV7-8; clone size: -; CDR3 length: 15; J gene: TRBJ2-5; CDR3 protein: CASSGRGGRRETQYF; CDR3 DNA: TGTGCCAGCAGCGGACGCGGGGGTCGAAGGGAGACCCAGTACTTC
D gene: -; V gene: TRBV5-6; clone size: -; CDR3 length: 15; J gene: TRBJ1-4; CDR3 protein: CASSLPGQGREKLFF; CDR3 DNA: TGTGCCAGCAGCCTCCCAGGGCAGGGGAGAGAAAAACTGTTTTTT
D gene: -; V gene: TRBV29-1; clone size: -; CDR3 length: 13; J gene: TRBJ1-1; CDR3 protein: CSSRDTLNTEAFF; CDR3 DNA: TGCAGCTCGAGGGACACTCTTAACACTGAAGCTTTCTTT
D gene: -; V gene: TRBV11-2; clone size: -; CDR3 length: 13; J gene: TRBJ2-7; CDR3 protein: CASSLGADYEQYF; CDR3 DNA: TGTGCCAGCAGCTTAGGAGCGGACTACGAGCAGTACTTC